Listed here are 27 T cell receptor beta chains from one sample, sequenced in a study of T cell responses to AZD1222 COVID-19 vaccine (dated by TCRdb to the early 2020s). The time point label, read with the paper, signifies: about 28 days (+/-7) after the second vaccine dose. Library prep was done by the immunoSEQ multiplex PCR assay. TCRdb limited this immuneACCESS table to in-frame rearrangements with V and J called. A share of clones is missing; checked studies link under half to unresolved V genes, and the rest is unexplained. The sample profile shows about 120,000 clones; approximately 86% of them were found once. Approximately 2.6% of the sample comes from the top ten. The sample was peripheral blood, taken 28 days after the second AZD1222 dose. These receptors were obtained from an adult who received the AZD1222 COVID-19 vaccine.

In DNA form, the CDR3 reads TGTGCCATCAGTGACCGTGGGGTGACTAATGAAAAACTGTTTTTT. It is translated as CAISDRGVTNEKLFF. This chain links TRBV10-3 with TRBJ1-4, with unresolved D. Trimming left V 3 bases short and J 2 bases short, with 10 bases between. This CDR3 comprises 15 residues. Germline CDR1 and CDR2: ENHRY and SYGVKD.

This clone came up a few times. The chain recombines TRBV28 with TRBJ1-2, with a weak D call TRBD1 (6 bases). V was clipped by 3 bases and J by 5 bases, with 16 bases between them. The CDR3 runs 15 residues. Germline-derived CDR1 and CDR2 are MDHEN and SYDVKM. Here the CDR3 DNA reads TGTGCCAGCAGTTTCCTACTCCAGGGGCTTTATGGCTACACCTTC. The encoded protein is CASSFLLQGLYGYTF.

The rearrangement joins TRBV6-6 to TRBJ2-2; 8 bases align to TRBD1. The CDR3 has 15 residues. Trimming cost V 5 bases and J 3 bases; bases outside gene matches: 5. CDR1 and CDR2 from the germline V gene are MNHNY and SVGAGI (reference sequence). The CDR3 reads CASSPGDRYTGELFF. The CDR3 region has the DNA TGTGCCAGCAGTCCAGGGGACAGGTACACCGGGGAGCTGTTTTTT.

This clone was found a few times. The CDR3 is CAISETADLNTEAFF. The CDR3 DNA reads TGTGCCATCAGTGAGACAGCAGACTTGAACACTGAAGCTTTCTTT. The rearrangement links TRBV10-3 to TRBJ1-1; D is unresolved. This CDR3 comprises 15 residues. CDR1 is ENHRY and CDR2 is SYGVKD in the germline V gene. V was shortened by 2 bases and J by 0 bases, with 10 bases between the two germline ends.

The V and J genes are TRBV4-1 and TRBJ1-2; weak D call: TRBD1 (5 bases). Trimming pared 2 bases from V and 2 bases from J, leaving 15 bases between. The CDR3 runs 16 residues. The V gene's germline CDR1 is MGHRA and CDR2 YSYEKL. DNA of the CDR3: TGCGCCAGCAGCCAAATAAAGGCCCCAGGGAACTATGGCTACACCTTC. Protein sequence: CASSQIKAPGNYGYTF.

This chain connects TRBV18 to TRBJ1-1; D not resolved. The CDR3 totals 14 residues. Germline-derived CDR1 and CDR2 are KGHSH and LQKENI. Between the trimmed V and J ends, which lost 0 bases and 6 bases, there was a span of 11 bases. The CDR3 is CASSPPGLVAEAFF. Here the CDR3 DNA reads TGTGCCAGCTCACCACCAGGGCTGGTGGCTGAAGCTTTCTTT.

Only one count was recorded for this clone. As DNA, the CDR3 is TGTGCCTGGAAGGGTCCGAGCTCCGGGGAGAGTTCACCCCTCCACTTT. This encodes CAWKGPSSGESSPLHF. The V and J genes are TRBV30 and TRBJ1-6, with no clear D. There are 16 residues in the CDR3. Trimming stripped 4 bases from V and 9 bases from J, with 22 bases between. The germline CDR1 and CDR2 sequences are GTSNPN and SVGIG (reference sequence).

The genes are TRBV7-3 and TRBJ1-2, with TRBD1 matching 11 bases. After removal of 1 base from V and 10 bases from J, the junction contained 2 bases not matched to a gene. The V gene's germline CDR1 is SGHTA and CDR2 FQGTGA. The CDR3 runs to 13 residues. CDR3 sequence reads: CASSLRTGGDYTF. The CDR3 bases are TGTGCCAGCAGCTTAAGGACAGGGGGCGACTACACCTTC.

This CDR3 reads CASSLNPRGGSETQYF. The CDR3 coding sequence is TGTGCCAGCAGCTTAAACCCGAGGGGGGGCAGCGAGACCCAGTACTTC. V and J are TRBV7-3 and TRBJ2-5, with TRBD2 as a possible D gene (7 bases). The germline V gene has CDR1 SGHTA and CDR2 FQGTGA. V was clipped by 1 base and J by 5 bases, with 17 bases between them. The CDR3 contains 16 residues.

This chain joins TRBV2 and TRBJ2-5; either TRBD1 or TRBD2 may fit D (5 bases each). The CDR3 covers 15 residues. With 3 bases removed from V and 5 bases from J, the gap between germline ends came to 16 bases. Germline values: CDR1 SNHLY, CDR2 FYNNEI. CDR3 in amino acids: CASSEQGAWRETQYF. In DNA, the CDR3 is TGTGCCAGCAGTGAGCAAGGGGCCTGGAGGGAGACCCAGTACTTC.

V gene TRBV29-1 combines with J gene TRBJ1-3; D is undetermined. The CDR3 runs to 12 residues. The V end lost 6 bases, the J end lost 0 bases, and 6 bases lay between the germline ends. Germline loops: CDR1 SQVTM, CDR2 ANQGSEA. DNA of the CDR3: TGCAGCGTCTGCATCTCTGGAAACACCATATATTTT. It translates to CSVCISGNTIYF.

This chain links TRBV5-1 with TRBJ2-5; D is perhaps TRBD2 (6 bases). V lost 1 base to trimming and J lost 5 bases, with 15 bases between them. This CDR3 contains 15 residues. Germline V gene lookup returns CDR1 SGHRS and CDR2 YFSETQ. CDR3 residues: CASSLRGGGAETQYF. The CDR3 nucleotides read TGCGCCAGCAGCTTGCGGGGCGGCGGGGCGGAGACCCAGTACTTC.

The count of this clone is one. This chain joins TRBV12-3 or TRBV12-4 and TRBJ2-2; D is unclear. Trimming left V 8 bases short and J 2 bases short, with 6 bases between. There are 12 residues in the CDR3. DNA for the CDR3: TGTGCCAGCGGGCTAAACACCGGGGAGCTGTTTTTT. It translates to CASGLNTGELFF.

The V gene is TRBV23-1, the J gene TRBJ1-5; D gene unclear. TRBV23-1 is sorted into the ORF group, with uncertain function. This CDR3 region has 15 residues. V was shortened by 1 base and J by 3 bases, with 10 bases between the two germline ends. The CDR3 is CASSQFPGPNQPQHF. CDR3 in DNA: TGCGCCAGCAGTCAATTCCCTGGACCCAATCAGCCCCAGCATTTT.

The V gene is TRBV11-3, the J gene TRBJ2-2, with 8 positions matching TRBD1. Germline V gene lookup returns CDR1 SGHNT and CDR2 YENEEA. The V and J ends lost 3 bases and 7 bases, in that order; junction bases with no gene match: 4. The CDR3 spans 14 residues. The CDR3 DNA reads TGTGCCAGCAGCTTGACAGGGGCGATCGGGGAGCTGTTTTTT. It translates to CASSLTGAIGELFF.

The chain links TRBV5-4 to TRBJ2-3, with D perhaps matching TRBD1 or TRBD2 (5 bases each). Deletions cut 5 bases from V and 0 bases from J, with 10 bases between. Germline assignment: CDR1 SGHNT and CDR2 YYREEE (reference sequence). The CDR3 length is 14 residues. This chain's CDR3 is CASSYRDSTDTQYF. The CDR3, as DNA: TGTGCCAGCAGTTACCGGGACAGCACAGATACGCAGTATTTT.

The chain combines TRBV15 with TRBJ2-7; D is unclear. Between the trimmed V and J ends, which lost 5 bases and 2 bases, there was a span of 10 bases. This CDR3 has 13 amino acids. Germline V gene sequence: CDR1 LNHNV, CDR2 YYDKDF (reference sequence). CDR3 residues: CATSDRLTYEQYF. The CDR3 DNA sequence: TGTGCCACCAGCGACCGCTTGACCTACGAGCAGTACTTC.

The chain carries TRBV19 and TRBJ2-7; 7 positions match TRBD1. This CDR3 comprises 15 residues. J gave up 0 bases and V 10 bases, and 12 bases lay outside the gene matches. Germline V gene sequence: CDR1 LNHDA, CDR2 SQIVND (reference sequence). The CDR3 DNA sequence: TGTGCCACCTCCCTGAGGGACAGCTTCTCCTACGAGCAGTACTTC. Translating it yields CATSLRDSFSYEQYF.

CDR3 coding DNA: TGTGCCAGCAGTTACAGGGGTAATCGGAATGGCTACACCTTC. Residues: CASSYRGNRNGYTF. This chain links TRBV6-2 or TRBV6-3 with TRBJ1-2, with a weak D call TRBD1 (5 bases). Germline CDR1 reads MNHEY; CDR2 reads SVGEGT. V lost 2 bases, J lost 6 bases, and 13 bases lay in between. This CDR3 contains 14 residues.

The V call is TRBV7-2, the J call TRBJ2-7; 11 nucleotides agree with TRBD1. Trimming removed 3 bases from V and 3 bases from J; junction bases left unmatched: 4. Germline CDR1 reads SGHTA; CDR2 reads FQGNSA. The CDR3 sequence is 15 residues long. The CDR3 loop reads CASSFGTGGIYEQYF. The CDR3, as DNA: TGTGCCAGCAGCTTCGGGACAGGGGGGATCTACGAGCAGTACTTC.

The chain is built from TRBV4-2 and TRBJ2-2, with D unclear. This CDR3 has 13 residues. The V gene lost 0 bases and the J gene lost 5 bases, with 4 bases spanning the gap. Germline V gene lookup returns CDR1 LGHNA and CDR2 YNFKEQ. The CDR3 is CASSQDGTGELFF. Written as DNA, the CDR3 is TGTGCCAGCAGCCAAGATGGGACCGGGGAGCTGTTTTTT.

The chain links TRBV20-1 to TRBJ1-1; D not resolved. The CDR3 spans 11 residues. Germline CDR1 is DFQATT and CDR2 is SNEGSKA (reference sequence). V was cut by 3 bases and J by 3 bases, with 5 bases left in between. Here the CDR3 reads CSARGYTEAFF. The DNA for the CDR3 is TGCAGTGCTAGGGGGTACACTGAAGCTTTCTTT.

V usage is TRBV7-2 and J usage is TRBJ2-7; 8 bases align to TRBD1. This CDR3 spans 12 amino acids. Germline V gene sequence: CDR1 SGHTA, CDR2 FQGNSA. Trimming took 6 bases from V and 3 from J; bases not matched to a gene: 1. The CDR3, as DNA: TGTGCCAGCAGGGGGACAGGCTACGAGCAGTACTTC. Its protein product is CASRGTGYEQYF.

The chain joins TRBV3-1 (or the pseudogene TRBV3-2) to TRBJ2-7, with unresolved D. Germline lookup yields CDR1 LGHDT and CDR2 YNNKEL (reference sequence). The V end lost 1 base, the J end lost 1 base, and 11 bases lay between the germline ends. The CDR3 contains 15 residues. CDR3 protein: CASSQGPRSSYEQYF. The DNA for the CDR3 is TGTGCCAGCAGCCAAGGGCCCAGGTCGTCCTACGAGCAGTACTTC.

V gene TRBV28 combines with J gene TRBJ1-1; 9 nucleotides agree with TRBD1. Germline V gene data show CDR1 as MDHEN and CDR2 as SYDVKM. The trim removed 7 bases at V and 4 bases at J, leaving 7 bases unmatched. The CDR3 is 14 amino acids. The CDR3 sequence: CASTWTGDGTEAFF. The CDR3 DNA reads as TGTGCCAGCACCTGGACAGGGGACGGCACTGAAGCTTTCTTT.

The chain has TRBV24-1 and TRBJ2-7; D might be TRBD1 (7 bases). Trimming cost V 7 bases and J 6 bases, with 15 bases left between them. The CDR3 is 13 amino acids. Germline V gives CDR1 KGHDR, CDR2 SFDVKD. The CDR3 sequence: CATSQRAGGEQYF. The CDR3 DNA sequence: TGTGCCACCAGCCAGCGGGCAGGGGGCGAGCAGTACTTC.

This clone has a single count. The chain has TRBV7-6 and TRBJ2-1; 14 bases map to TRBD2. The CDR3 length is 17 residues. Looked up from germline, CDR1 is SGHVS and CDR2 is FNYEAQ. Trimming took 0 bases from V and 9 from J; bases not matched to a gene: 7. CDR3 coding DNA: TGTGCCAGCAGCTTAGCGTCGGGACTAGCGGGGGTTATTGAGCAGTTCTTC. Its translation: CASSLASGLAGVIEQFF.